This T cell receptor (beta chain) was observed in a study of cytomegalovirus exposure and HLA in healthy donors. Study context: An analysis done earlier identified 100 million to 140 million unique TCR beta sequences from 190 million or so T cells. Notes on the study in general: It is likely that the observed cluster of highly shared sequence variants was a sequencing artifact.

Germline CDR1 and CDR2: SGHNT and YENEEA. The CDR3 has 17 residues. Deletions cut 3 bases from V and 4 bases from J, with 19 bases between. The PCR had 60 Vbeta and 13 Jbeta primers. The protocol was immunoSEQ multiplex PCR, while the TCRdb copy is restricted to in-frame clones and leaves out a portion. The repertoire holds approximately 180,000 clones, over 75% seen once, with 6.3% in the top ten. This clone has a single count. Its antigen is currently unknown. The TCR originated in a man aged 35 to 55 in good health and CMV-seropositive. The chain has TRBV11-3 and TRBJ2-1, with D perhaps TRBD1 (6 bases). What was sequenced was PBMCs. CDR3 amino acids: CASSFRGTGSGYNEQFF. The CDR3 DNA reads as TGTGCCAGCAGCTTCCGGGGAACAGGGTCGGGTTACAATGAGCAGTTCTTC. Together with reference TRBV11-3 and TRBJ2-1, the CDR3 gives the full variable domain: EAGVVQSPRYKIIEKKQPVAFWCNPISGHNTLYWYLQNLGQGPELLIRYENEEAVDDSQLPKDRFSAERLKGVDSTLKIQPAELGDSAVYLCASSFRGTGSGYNEQFFGPGTRLTVL.